These 10 T cell receptor beta chains share one sample of origin, sequenced in a study of identical twins. Using its own MiXCR run on the 5' RACE reads, TCRdb lists one record per CDR3 protein. Of 1.5 million to 2 million distinct CDR3 sequences in the sample, roughly 35% were seen once. Specimen: cord blood. These receptors were taken from a newborn girl in good health.

This chain connects TRBV12-3 or TRBV12-4 to TRBJ2-3, with D maybe TRBD2 (5 bases). The CDR3 sequence is 13 residues long. Trimming stripped 6 bases from V and 0 bases from J, with 7 bases between. The CDR3 is CASRDWSTDTQYF. CDR3 sequence (DNA): TGTGCCAGCAGGGACTGGAGCACAGATACGCAGTATTTT.

The chain combines TRBV10-3 with TRBJ2-1; D possibly corresponds to TRBD2 (5 bases). CDR1 is ENHRY and CDR2 is SYGVKD in the germline V gene. This CDR3 has 14 residues. The ends were cut back, 6 bases at V and 2 bases at J, with 11 bases in the middle. The CDR3 spells CAIRGGPPYNEQFF. CDR3 bases: TGTGCCATCAGGGGCGGGCCTCCCTACAATGAGCAGTTCTTC.

The table lists this clonotype with a few counts. The genes are TRBV5-1 and TRBJ2-4; possibly TRBD1 for D (5 bases). The V end was cut by 4 bases, the J end by 0 bases, with 11 bases between. The germline gives CDR1 SGHRS, CDR2 YFSETQ. The CDR3 runs 15 residues. The chain's CDR3 is CASSGGAGAKNIQYF. CDR3 DNA sequence: TGCGCCAGCAGCGGTGGGGCAGGAGCCAAAAACATTCAGTACTTC.

This chain links TRBV19 with TRBJ2-1; 7 positions match TRBD2. CDR3 length: 14 residues. V dropped 4 bases and J dropped 7; count of bases not matched to a gene: 7. Germline V gives CDR1 LNHDA, CDR2 SQIVND (reference sequence). CDR3 in amino acids: CASSRIGGGNEQFF. CDR3 sequence (DNA): TGTGCCAGTAGTAGAATTGGGGGGGGGAATGAGCAGTTCTTC.

The chain carries TRBV28 and TRBJ2-6, with a possible D match to TRBD1 (5 bases). The CDR3 covers 16 residues. CDR1 is MDHEN, CDR2 SYDVKM, per germline. The germline V and J ends were trimmed by 6 bases and 0 bases, with 12 bases remaining between them. The CDR3 region has the DNA TGTGCCAGCAGGTGGCCAGGGATCTCTGGGGCCAACGTCCTGACTTTC. Amino acid sequence: CASRWPGISGANVLTF.

The CDR3 sequence is CASSERGKTEAFF. In nucleotides, the CDR3 is TGTGCCAGCAGTGAAAGGGGGAAGACTGAAGCTTTCTTT. The chain has TRBV2 and TRBJ1-1; possible D gene TRBD1, 6 bases. CDR1 and CDR2 (germline): SNHLY, FYNNEI. The CDR3 is 13 residues long. The germline V and J ends were trimmed by 2 bases and 5 bases, with 9 bases remaining between them.

This clonotype was observed a handful of times. The chain couples TRBV6-5 to TRBJ2-1; D is uncertain. TRBJ2-7 matches the DNA end more closely, so the J call is doubtful. The CDR3 length is 18 residues. Germline CDR1 is MNHEY and CDR2 is SVGAGI. This CDR3 reads CASSFFDPISLGYNEQYF. The CDR3 DNA reads TGTGCCAGCAGTTTTTTTGATCCTATCTCTCTGGGGTACAATGAGCAGTACTTC.

The chain links TRBV12-3 or TRBV12-4 to TRBJ1-1; D is uncertain. CDR3 size: 14 residues. Trimming stripped 6 bases from V and 4 bases from J, with 15 bases between. The CDR3 is CASRPTQSGTEAFF. The CDR3, as DNA: TGTGCCAGCAGACCGACGCAGTCGGGCACTGAAGCTTTCTTT.

The V and J genes are TRBV15 and TRBJ2-3; the match to TRBD1 covers 7 bases. The CDR3 totals 14 residues. V shed 10 bases and J 3 bases; nucleotides not matched to a gene: 10. Germline V lookup: CDR1 LNHNV, CDR2 YYDKDF (reference sequence). The CDR3: CAISPGQRTDTQYF. The CDR3 DNA reads TGTGCCATTTCTCCGGGACAGAGGACAGATACGCAGTATTTT.

This clonotype was seen a few times. This rearrangement joins TRBV2 to TRBJ2-7; D is unclear. The CDR3 has 13 amino acids. Looked up from germline, CDR1 is SNHLY and CDR2 is FYNNEI. The V gene lost 8 bases and the J gene lost 2 bases, with 13 bases spanning the gap. CDR3 DNA sequence: TGTGCCAGCGAGTACGCCAGCACCTACGAGCAGTACTTC. Translation: CASEYASTYEQYF. The full variable domain, its missing parts supplied by reference TRBV2 and TRBJ2-7, is EPEVTQTPSHQVTQMGQEVILRCVPISNHLYFYWYRQILGQKVEFLVSFYNNEISEKSEIFDDQFSVERPDGSNFTLKIRSTKLEDSAMYFCASEYASTYEQYFGPGTRLTVT.